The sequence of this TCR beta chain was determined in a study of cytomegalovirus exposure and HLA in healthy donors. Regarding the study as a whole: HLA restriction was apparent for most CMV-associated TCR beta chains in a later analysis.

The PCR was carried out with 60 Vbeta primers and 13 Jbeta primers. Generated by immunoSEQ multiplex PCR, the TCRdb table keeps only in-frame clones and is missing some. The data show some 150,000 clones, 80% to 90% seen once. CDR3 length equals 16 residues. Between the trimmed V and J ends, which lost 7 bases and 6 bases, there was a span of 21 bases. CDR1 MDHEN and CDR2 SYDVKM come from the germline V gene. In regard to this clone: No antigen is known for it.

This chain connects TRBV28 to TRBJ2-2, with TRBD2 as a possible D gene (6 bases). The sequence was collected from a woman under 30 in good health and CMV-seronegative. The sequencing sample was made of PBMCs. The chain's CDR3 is CASTPLVADAPGELFF. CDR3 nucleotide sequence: TGTGCCAGCACCCCCCTGGTAGCGGACGCCCCCGGGGAGCTGTTTTTT.